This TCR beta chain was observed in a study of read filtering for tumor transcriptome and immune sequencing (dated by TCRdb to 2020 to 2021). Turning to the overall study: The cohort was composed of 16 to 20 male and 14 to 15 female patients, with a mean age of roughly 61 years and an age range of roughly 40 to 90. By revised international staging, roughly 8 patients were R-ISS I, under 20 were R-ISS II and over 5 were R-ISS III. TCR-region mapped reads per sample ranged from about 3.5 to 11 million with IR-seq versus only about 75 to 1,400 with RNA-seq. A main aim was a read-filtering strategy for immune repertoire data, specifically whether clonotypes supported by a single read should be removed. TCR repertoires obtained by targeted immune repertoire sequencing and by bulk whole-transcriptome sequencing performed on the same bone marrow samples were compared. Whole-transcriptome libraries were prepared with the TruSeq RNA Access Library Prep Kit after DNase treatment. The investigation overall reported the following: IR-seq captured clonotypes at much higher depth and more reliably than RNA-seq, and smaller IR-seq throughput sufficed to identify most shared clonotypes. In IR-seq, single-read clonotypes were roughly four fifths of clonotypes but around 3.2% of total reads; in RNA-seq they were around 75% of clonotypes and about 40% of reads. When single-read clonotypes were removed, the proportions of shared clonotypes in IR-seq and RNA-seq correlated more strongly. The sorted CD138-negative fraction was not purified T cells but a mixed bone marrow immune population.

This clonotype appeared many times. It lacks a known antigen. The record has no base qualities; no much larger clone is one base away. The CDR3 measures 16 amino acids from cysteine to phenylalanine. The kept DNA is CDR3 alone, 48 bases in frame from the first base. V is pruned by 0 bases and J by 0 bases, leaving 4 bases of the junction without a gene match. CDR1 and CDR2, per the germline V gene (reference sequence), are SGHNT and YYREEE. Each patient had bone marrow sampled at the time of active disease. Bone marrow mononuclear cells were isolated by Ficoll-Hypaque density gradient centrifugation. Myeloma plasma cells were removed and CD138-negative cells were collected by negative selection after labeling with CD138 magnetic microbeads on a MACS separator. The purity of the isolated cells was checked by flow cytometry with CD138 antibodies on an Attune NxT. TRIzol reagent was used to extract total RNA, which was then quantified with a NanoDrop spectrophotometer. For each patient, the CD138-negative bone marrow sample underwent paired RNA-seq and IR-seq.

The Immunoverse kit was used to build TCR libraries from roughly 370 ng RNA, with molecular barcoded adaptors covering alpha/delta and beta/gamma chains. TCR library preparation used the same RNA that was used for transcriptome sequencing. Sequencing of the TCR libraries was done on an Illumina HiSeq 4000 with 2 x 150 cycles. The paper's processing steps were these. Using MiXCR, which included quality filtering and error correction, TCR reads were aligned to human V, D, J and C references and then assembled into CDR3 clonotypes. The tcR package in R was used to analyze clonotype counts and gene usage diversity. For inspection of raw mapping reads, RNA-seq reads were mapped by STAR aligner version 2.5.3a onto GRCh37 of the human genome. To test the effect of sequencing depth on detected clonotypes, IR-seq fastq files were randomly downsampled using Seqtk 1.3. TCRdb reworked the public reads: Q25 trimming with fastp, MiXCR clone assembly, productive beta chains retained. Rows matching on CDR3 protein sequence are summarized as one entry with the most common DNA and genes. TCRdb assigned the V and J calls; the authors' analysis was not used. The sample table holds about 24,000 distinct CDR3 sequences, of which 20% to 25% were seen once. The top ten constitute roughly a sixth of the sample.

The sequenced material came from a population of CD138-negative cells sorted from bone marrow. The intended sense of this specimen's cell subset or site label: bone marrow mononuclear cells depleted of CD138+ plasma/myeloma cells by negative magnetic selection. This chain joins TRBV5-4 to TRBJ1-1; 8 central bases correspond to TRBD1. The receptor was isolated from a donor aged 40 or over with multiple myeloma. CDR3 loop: CASSLDGDRLNTEAFF. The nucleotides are TGTGCCAGCAGCTTGGACGGGGACAGGCTGAACACTGAAGCTTTCTTT.